This T cell receptor (beta chain) derives from a study of patients and donors after allogeneic stem cell transplantation. TCRdb reprocessed the RT-PCR reads via MiXCR and lists one record per CDR3 protein. The sample contains about 410,000 distinct CDR3 sequences, 16% of which appear only once. V lost 0 bases, J lost 4 bases, and 5 bases lay in between. CDR1 and CDR2 from the germline V gene are MNHEY and SVGAGI. The CDR3 length is 13 residues. This clonotype showed up just a few times. This rearrangement joins TRBV6-5 to TRBJ2-3, with D unclear. The receptor was derived from a human donor who was either an allogeneic HSCT recipient or a stem cell or donor lymphocyte infusion donor (not recorded which). It is not recorded whose cells these are; they may come from a transplant donor. Sequenced: blood, either unsorted or a sorted T cell fraction (not recorded which). The CDR3 region is CASSYSGSDTQYF. In nucleotides, the CDR3 is TGTGCCAGCAGTTACTCAGGCTCAGATACGCAGTATTTT.